A selection of T cell receptor beta chains follows, all from one sample in a study of T cell repertoires in cytomegalovirus infection. TCRdb reprocessed the reads with MiXCR, giving one entry per CDR3 protein. The data show fewer than 250,000 distinct CDR3 sequences, with roughly an eighth seen just once and 1.5% to 2% held by the top ten. The sample comprised PBMCs. The receptors shown here come from a human donor in good health (CMV status not recorded). Some clones in this sample may be carry-over from other donors' samples. CDR3s include the opening cysteine and the closing phenylalanine or tryptophan. The order of the fields is clone size, D gene, V gene, J gene, CDR3 DNA, CDR3 protein. The D gene is left open where the match is weak. A row's size may be missing; if present it is once, few, many or a size class.

clone size: NA; D gene: NA; V gene: TRBV6-2/TRBV6-3; J gene: TRBJ2-2; CDR3 DNA: TGTGCCAGCAATCCCTCCGGCAGTCTCACCGGGGAGCTGTTTTTT; CDR3 protein: CASNPSGSLTGELFF
clone size: many; D gene: TRBD2; V gene: TRBV7-8; J gene: TRBJ2-1; CDR3 DNA: TGTGCCAGCAGCCCCCGGGTAGCGGGAGCCTTCAATGAGCAGTTCTTC; CDR3 protein: CASSPRVAGAFNEQFF
clone size: few; D gene: TRBD2; V gene: TRBV5-1; J gene: TRBJ2-5; CDR3 DNA: TGCGCCAGCAGCACGGGACTAGCGGGGGGTCCGGCTCAAGAGACCCAGTACTTC; CDR3 protein: CASSTGLAGGPAQETQYF
clone size: many; D gene: NA; V gene: TRBV10-3; J gene: TRBJ1-6; CDR3 DNA: TGTGCCATCACCCAGGACAGATATAATTCACCCCTCCACTTT; CDR3 protein: CAITQDRYNSPLHF
clone size: many; D gene: TRBD2; V gene: TRBV11-1; J gene: TRBJ2-2; CDR3 DNA: TGTGCCAGCAGCCCCCGACTAGCGGATAACACCGGGGAGCTGTTTTTT; CDR3 protein: CASSPRLADNTGELFF
clone size: few; D gene: NA; V gene: TRBV20-1; J gene: TRBJ2-2; CDR3 DNA: TGCAGTGCGTCGCCCAACGGGGAGCTGTTTTTT; CDR3 protein: CSASPNGELFF
clone size: many; D gene: TRBD1; V gene: TRBV2; J gene: TRBJ1-2; CDR3 DNA: TGTGCCAGCAGTGAAGGGACAGGGGAGGATGGCTACACCTTC; CDR3 protein: CASSEGTGEDGYTF
clone size: NA; D gene: NA; V gene: TRBV29-1; J gene: TRBJ1-1; CDR3 DNA: TGCAGCGTTGTAACGAACACTGAAGCTTTCTTT; CDR3 protein: CSVVTNTEAFF
clone size: many; D gene: NA; V gene: TRBV4-2; J gene: TRBJ1-2; CDR3 DNA: TGTGCCAGCATCATAGAAGGGGGTTGGATCTATGGCTACACCTTC; CDR3 protein: CASIIEGGWIYGYTF
clone size: NA; D gene: NA; V gene: TRBV2; J gene: TRBJ1-2; CDR3 DNA: TGTGCCAGCAGTGGACAGTCCAGCTATGGCTACACCTTC; CDR3 protein: CASSGQSSYGYTF
clone size: few; D gene: NA; V gene: TRBV11-2; J gene: TRBJ2-1; CDR3 DNA: TGTGCCAGCAGGGCCGGGACAGAGCAGTTCTTC; CDR3 protein: CASRAGTEQFF
clone size: NA; D gene: TRBD2; V gene: TRBV7-4; J gene: TRBJ2-3; CDR3 DNA: TGTGCCGGCAGCCGTGGGCTAGCGGGAGAAGATACGCAGTATTTT; CDR3 protein: CAGSRGLAGEDTQYF
clone size: many; D gene: NA; V gene: TRBV19; J gene: TRBJ2-6; CDR3 DNA: TGTGCCAGTAGTACGGGACTGCTCTCTGGGGCCAACGTCCTGACTTTC; CDR3 protein: CASSTGLLSGANVLTF
clone size: NA; D gene: NA; V gene: TRBV5-5; J gene: TRBJ1-5; CDR3 DNA: TGTGCCAGCAGCTTGGAGGTACGCAATCAGCCCCAGCATTTT; CDR3 protein: CASSLEVRNQPQHF
clone size: NA; D gene: TRBD1; V gene: TRBV24-1; J gene: TRBJ2-2; CDR3 DNA: TGTGCCACCAGTGATTCCGGACAGGGGTTACCTAACACCGGGGAGCTGTTTTTT; CDR3 protein: CATSDSGQGLPNTGELFF
clone size: few; D gene: TRBD2; V gene: TRBV2; J gene: TRBJ2-5; CDR3 DNA: TGTGCCAGCAGTGAAGGGGGGGGGGACTGGGAGACCCAGTACTTC; CDR3 protein: CASSEGGGDWETQYF
clone size: many; D gene: NA; V gene: TRBV12-3/TRBV12-4; J gene: TRBJ1-5; CDR3 DNA: TGTGCCAGCAGACTAGAGGAGGAACAGCCCCAGCATTTT; CDR3 protein: CASRLEEEQPQHF
clone size: many; D gene: NA; V gene: TRBV7-2; J gene: TRBJ1-1; CDR3 DNA: TGTGCCAGCAGCTTAGGAAGAAGGGGGGGGAGGAACACTGAAGCTTTCTTT; CDR3 protein: CASSLGRRGGRNTEAFF
clone size: few; D gene: TRBD1; V gene: TRBV2; J gene: TRBJ1-1; CDR3 DNA: TGTGCCAGCAGGGCGACAGGGGAGTGGACTGAAGCTTTCTTT; CDR3 protein: CASRATGEWTEAFF
clone size: NA; D gene: NA; V gene: TRBV7-8; J gene: TRBJ1-5; CDR3 DNA: TGTGCCAGCAGCCCGTCCGGGTTTGGGGGACTGCCCCAGCATTTT; CDR3 protein: CASSPSGFGGLPQHF
clone size: few; D gene: TRBD1; V gene: TRBV27; J gene: TRBJ1-6; CDR3 DNA: TGTGCCAGCAGTTTATCGGGACAGCATAATTCACCCCTCCACTTT; CDR3 protein: CASSLSGQHNSPLHF
clone size: many; D gene: NA; V gene: TRBV7-9; J gene: TRBJ2-5; CDR3 DNA: TGTGCCAGCAGCCCCAAGAGGAGGGTCGAAGAGACCCAGTACTTC; CDR3 protein: CASSPKRRVEETQYF
clone size: many; D gene: NA; V gene: TRBV7-9; J gene: TRBJ1-6; CDR3 DNA: TGTGCCAGCAGAAGCCCGGTAACCCTAAATTCACCCCTCCACTTT; CDR3 protein: CASRSPVTLNSPLHF
clone size: few; D gene: NA; V gene: TRBV25-1; J gene: TRBJ1-2; CDR3 DNA: TGTGCCAGCAGTGGATCGGCGGGCCATCACGGTCCTTTTGCTGGTAACTATGGCTACACCTTC; CDR3 protein: CASSGSAGHHGPFAGNYGYTF
clone size: few; D gene: NA; V gene: TRBV28; J gene: TRBJ1-5; CDR3 DNA: TGTGCCAGCACCCAGGGAAATCAGCCCCAGCATTTT; CDR3 protein: CASTQGNQPQHF
clone size: many; D gene: TRBD1; V gene: TRBV7-2; J gene: TRBJ2-5; CDR3 DNA: TGTGCCAGCAGCTTAGGCGGGACAGGGGAGACCCAGTACTTC; CDR3 protein: CASSLGGTGETQYF
clone size: many; D gene: NA; V gene: TRBV20-1; J gene: TRBJ2-2; CDR3 DNA: TGCAGTGCTAGGGGGAACACCGGGGAGCTGTTTTTT; CDR3 protein: CSARGNTGELFF
clone size: NA; D gene: NA; V gene: TRBV20-1; J gene: TRBJ1-5; CDR3 DNA: TGCAGTGCTAGAGCCGATTATAGCAATCAGCCCCAGCATTTT; CDR3 protein: CSARADYSNQPQHF
clone size: many; D gene: TRBD2; V gene: TRBV4-3; J gene: TRBJ2-1; CDR3 DNA: TGCGCCAGCAGCCAAGATCAAGCGGGAGGAGGGGAGCAGTTCTTC; CDR3 protein: CASSQDQAGGGEQFF
clone size: NA; D gene: NA; V gene: TRBV20-1; J gene: TRBJ2-1; CDR3 DNA: TGCAGTGCCCGTCGGACGTCCTGGGATGAGCAGTTCTTC; CDR3 protein: CSARRTSWDEQFF
clone size: few; D gene: NA; V gene: TRBV6-2/TRBV6-3; J gene: TRBJ2-3; CDR3 DNA: TGTGCCGGAGGGCCGGATGGAGATACGCAGTATTTT; CDR3 protein: CAGGPDGDTQYF
clone size: many; D gene: TRBD2; V gene: TRBV7-2; J gene: TRBJ2-5; CDR3 DNA: TGTGCCAGCAGCTTACTAGCGGGGGGCCAAGAGACCCAGTACTTC; CDR3 protein: CASSLLAGGQETQYF
clone size: many; D gene: NA; V gene: TRBV7-2; J gene: TRBJ2-7; CDR3 DNA: TGTGCCAGCAGCTTAGTCGCGGTCTCCTACGAGCAGTACTTC; CDR3 protein: CASSLVAVSYEQYF
clone size: NA; D gene: NA; V gene: TRBV19; J gene: TRBJ1-1; CDR3 DNA: TGTGCCAGTAGTATAGAAGAGGGTAGGAACACTGAAGCTTTCTTT; CDR3 protein: CASSIEEGRNTEAFF
clone size: many; D gene: TRBD1; V gene: TRBV7-2; J gene: TRBJ1-6; CDR3 DNA: TGTGCCAGCAGCCCAGGGACAGAGGGGTCACCCCTCCACTTT; CDR3 protein: CASSPGTEGSPLHF
clone size: NA; D gene: NA; V gene: TRBV28; J gene: TRBJ2-7; CDR3 DNA: TGTGCCACCAGGCAGGATTACGAGCAGTACTTC; CDR3 protein: CATRQDYEQYF
clone size: many; D gene: TRBD1; V gene: TRBV7-2; J gene: TRBJ1-1; CDR3 DNA: TGTGCCAGCAGCCCGACGACAGGGATGAACACTGAAGCTTTCTTT; CDR3 protein: CASSPTTGMNTEAFF
clone size: many; D gene: NA; V gene: TRBV7-2; J gene: TRBJ2-3; CDR3 DNA: TGTGCCAGCAGCTTACAACTAGGTAGATCGGATACGCAGTATTTT; CDR3 protein: CASSLQLGRSDTQYF
clone size: few; D gene: NA; V gene: TRBV5-1; J gene: TRBJ1-4; CDR3 DNA: TGCGCCAGCAGCTTGGAGGGGATGGGGGAAAAACTGTTTTTT; CDR3 protein: CASSLEGMGEKLFF
clone size: NA; D gene: NA; V gene: TRBV10-3; J gene: TRBJ2-1; CDR3 DNA: TGTGCCATCAAACAGGGTATCCCCTACAATGAGCAGTTCTTC; CDR3 protein: CAIKQGIPYNEQFF
clone size: few; D gene: NA; V gene: TRBV29-1; J gene: TRBJ2-6; CDR3 DNA: TGCAGCGTTGGGCCAACTGGGGCCAACGTCCTGACTTTC; CDR3 protein: CSVGPTGANVLTF
clone size: many; D gene: NA; V gene: TRBV6-2/TRBV6-3; J gene: TRBJ2-7; CDR3 DNA: TGTGCCAGCAGTTACTCGTCCAGCTCCTACGAGCAGTACTTC; CDR3 protein: CASSYSSSSYEQYF
clone size: many; D gene: NA; V gene: TRBV7-9; J gene: TRBJ1-6; CDR3 DNA: TGTGCCAGCAGCTCCAGCGGTTCACCCCTCCACTTT; CDR3 protein: CASSSSGSPLHF
clone size: many; D gene: NA; V gene: TRBV7-2; J gene: TRBJ2-2; CDR3 DNA: TGTGCCAGCAGTTATACTGGTAACACCGGGGAGCTGTTTTTT; CDR3 protein: CASSYTGNTGELFF
clone size: many; D gene: TRBD1; V gene: TRBV7-9; J gene: TRBJ2-7; CDR3 DNA: TGTGCCAGCAGCTCCGGGACAGGGCCCTGGGAGCAGTACTTC; CDR3 protein: CASSSGTGPWEQYF
clone size: many; D gene: NA; V gene: TRBV28; J gene: TRBJ2-3; CDR3 DNA: TGTGCCAGCAGTCCCCCAACAGATACGCAGTATTTT; CDR3 protein: CASSPPTDTQYF
clone size: many; D gene: TRBD1; V gene: TRBV7-9; J gene: TRBJ2-5; CDR3 DNA: TGTGCCAGCAGGCTTACAGGGGGCTGGGAGACCCAGTACTTC; CDR3 protein: CASRLTGGWETQYF
clone size: once; D gene: NA; V gene: TRBV29-1; J gene: TRBJ2-7; CDR3 DNA: TGCAGCGTCATTGGTACAGGGTTTGGCGAGCAGTACTTC; CDR3 protein: CSVIGTGFGEQYF
clone size: many; D gene: TRBD1; V gene: TRBV7-8; J gene: TRBJ2-7; CDR3 DNA: TGTGCCAGCAGCGTGGGACAGGGGGCCTACGAGCAGTACTTC; CDR3 protein: CASSVGQGAYEQYF
clone size: many; D gene: NA; V gene: TRBV2; J gene: TRBJ1-4; CDR3 DNA: TGTGCCAGCAGTTACCTTGGCCCTAATGAAAAACTGTTTTTT; CDR3 protein: CASSYLGPNEKLFF
clone size: many; D gene: NA; V gene: TRBV19; J gene: TRBJ1-2; CDR3 DNA: TGTGCCAGTAGTACAAGACGGGAGATTAACTATGGCTACACCTTC; CDR3 protein: CASSTRREINYGYTF
clone size: many; D gene: NA; V gene: TRBV19; J gene: TRBJ1-4; CDR3 DNA: TGTGCCAGTAGTATCATCGGACAGAATGAAAAACTGTTTTTT; CDR3 protein: CASSIIGQNEKLFF
clone size: many; D gene: TRBD1; V gene: TRBV24-1; J gene: TRBJ1-2; CDR3 DNA: TGTGCCACCAGTGATACGGACAGGGGCTATGGCTACACCTTC; CDR3 protein: CATSDTDRGYGYTF
clone size: NA; D gene: NA; V gene: TRBV5-6; J gene: TRBJ2-5; CDR3 DNA: TGTGCCAGCAGCCCTCTAGAGGGAGGGGGAGAGACCCAGTACTTC; CDR3 protein: CASSPLEGGGETQYF
clone size: many; D gene: TRBD1; V gene: TRBV7-2; J gene: TRBJ1-6; CDR3 DNA: TGTGCCAGCAGCTCGACTCGGACAGGGTCAAATTCACCCCTCCACTTT; CDR3 protein: CASSSTRTGSNSPLHF
clone size: many; D gene: NA; V gene: TRBV7-2; J gene: TRBJ1-5; CDR3 DNA: TGTGCCAGCAGCTTAGTTGGACAGTTGAATCAGCCCCAGCATTTT; CDR3 protein: CASSLVGQLNQPQHF
clone size: NA; D gene: TRBD1; V gene: TRBV10-3; J gene: TRBJ2-7; CDR3 DNA: TGTGCCACCTCGGGACAGGATACCTACGAGCAGTACTTC; CDR3 protein: CATSGQDTYEQYF
clone size: few; D gene: NA; V gene: TRBV11-2; J gene: TRBJ2-4; CDR3 DNA: TGTGCCAGCAGCTTAGATCGGGCTAGCCTAGCCAAAAACATTCAGTACTTC; CDR3 protein: CASSLDRASLAKNIQYF
clone size: few; D gene: TRBD1; V gene: TRBV19; J gene: TRBJ2-1; CDR3 DNA: TGTGCCAGTGTTACCGGGACAGGGGGAAAAGAGCAGTTCTTC; CDR3 protein: CASVTGTGGKEQFF